This entry lists 19 T cell receptor beta chains sequenced from one sample in a study of post-analysis software for immune sequencing data. The antigens for these receptors are not known. General study results and limits: Patients showed TRBV5-6, TRBV5-1 and TRBV20-1 among five TRBV segments more frequent than in controls.

Unique molecular identifiers tagged the TCR beta cDNA libraries. From the PCR reads, TCRdb called clonotypes with MiXCR, one entry per CDR3 protein. This sample yields about half a million distinct CDR3 sequences, of which around 40% are seen a single time; 9% to 13% belongs to the top ten. Sequencing was carried out using blood. The receptors derive from a girl aged 10 to 17 with multiple sclerosis.

V gene TRBV15 combines with J gene TRBJ2-5; D is unclear. V dropped 7 bases and J dropped 1 base, with 16 bases sitting between them. The germline gives CDR1 LNHNV, CDR2 YYDKDF (reference sequence). The CDR3 is 15 amino acids. CDR3 sequence: CATNSRRDSQETQYF. CDR3 nucleotides: TGTGCCACCAACAGTCGACGCGACTCCCAAGAGACCCAGTACTTC. Full variable domain (outside the CDR3, taken from reference TRBV15 and TRBJ2-5): DAMVIQNPRYQVTQFGKPVTLSCSQTLNHNVMYWYQQKSSQAPKLLFHYYDKDFNNEADTPDNFQSRRPNTSFCFLDIRSPGLGDTAMYLCATNSRRDSQETQYFGPGTRLLVL.

This chain connects TRBV15 to TRBJ2-1; the D is unclear. The V end was cut by 0 bases, the J end by 6 bases, with 3 bases between. Germline V gene data show CDR1 as LNHNV and CDR2 as YYDKDF (reference sequence). CDR3 length equals 12 residues. The CDR3 coding sequence is TGTGCCACCAGCAGAGATCTCAATGAGCAGTTCTTC. This gives the protein CATSRDLNEQFF.

The rearrangement links TRBV7-9 to TRBJ1-2; D is perhaps TRBD1 (6 bases). Germline V gene lookup returns CDR1 SEHNR and CDR2 FQNEAQ (reference sequence). V dropped 3 bases and J dropped 6 bases, with 14 bases sitting between them. The CDR3 runs 14 residues. CDR3 loop: CASSFGRGLDGYTF. The CDR3 nucleotides read TGTGCCAGCAGCTTCGGTCGGGGGCTGGATGGCTACACCTTC.

This clonotype has just a few counts. This chain links TRBV5-1 with TRBJ2-1; TRBD1 agrees at 10 bases. The V gene's germline CDR1 is SGHRS and CDR2 YFSETQ. The CDR3 covers 15 residues. The V segment lost 5 bases and the J segment 5 bases; nucleotides outside the gene matches: 7. CDR3 amino acids: CASSAGDRGHNEQFF. The CDR3 DNA is TGCGCCAGCAGTGCCGGGGACAGGGGACACAATGAGCAGTTCTTC.

The genes are TRBV5-1 and TRBJ2-5, with 7 bases aligning to TRBD1. The CDR3 covers 15 residues. J lost 4 bases, V lost 2 bases, and 8 bases had no gene match. In germline, CDR1 is SGHRS, CDR2 YFSETQ. The CDR3 DNA reads as TGCGCCAGCAGCTTCAACAGGGGTCAAGGAGAGACCCAGTACTTC. This gives the protein CASSFNRGQGETQYF.

This clonotype has just a few counts. The V gene is TRBV29-1, the J gene TRBJ2-1, with D possibly being TRBD2 (7 bases). The CDR3 is made up of 18 amino acids. The V end lost 7 bases, the J end lost 0 bases, and 25 bases lay between the germline ends. Germline CDR1 SQVTM, CDR2 ANQGSEA. Written as DNA, the CDR3 is TGCAGCGCAGGGAGGGGGACTGATCGCGGGAGCTCCTACAATGAGCAGTTCTTC. Residues: CSAGRGTDRGSSYNEQFF.

The rearrangement uses TRBV25-1 and TRBJ2-1; 7 bases agree with TRBD1. Germline CDR1 is MGHDK and CDR2 is SYGVNS. V lost 6 bases, J lost 2 bases, and 4 bases stayed unmatched. This CDR3 is built from 14 residues. In nucleotides, the CDR3 is TGTGCCAGCAGAGAGACAGGGACCTACAATGAGCAGTTCTTC. Translating it yields CASRETGTYNEQFF.

This clonotype was found a few times. The V call is TRBV6-2 or TRBV6-3, the J call TRBJ1-5, with D unresolved. Germline assignment: CDR1 MNHEY and CDR2 SVGEGT. The CDR3 totals 14 residues. V lost 0 bases and J 7 bases, leaving 10 bases between the germline ends. CDR3 protein: CASSYSNRRQPQHF. For the CDR3, the DNA is TGTGCCAGCAGTTACTCGAATAGGAGGCAGCCCCAGCATTTT.

This chain links TRBV6-6 with TRBJ2-1, with 9 bases matching TRBD2. Germline V gene sequence: CDR1 MNHNY, CDR2 SVGAGI (reference sequence). Trimming cost V 7 bases and J 2 bases; bases outside gene matches: 6. CDR3 length equals 15 residues. DNA for the CDR3: TGTGCCAGCACTCCTAGCGGGAAACCCTACAATGAGCAGTTCTTC. Translated: CASTPSGKPYNEQFF.

The chain joins TRBV29-1 to TRBJ2-4; 9 nucleotides agree with TRBD2. The CDR3 is 12 residues long. The trim removed 4 bases at V and 14 bases at J, leaving 9 bases unmatched. Looked up from germline, CDR1 is SQVTM and CDR2 is ANQGSEA. CDR3 bases: TGCAGCGTTGGGGAGACTAGCGGTTTGAAGTACTTC. Its protein is CSVGETSGLKYF.

This clonotype has more than one count but fewer than ten. The rearrangement joins TRBV3-1 to TRBJ2-1; the match to TRBD2 covers 9 bases. Germline CDR1 is LGHDT and CDR2 is YNNKEL (reference sequence). V was pared by 0 bases and J by 6 bases, with 9 bases of the junction left unmatched. The CDR3 is made up of 17 amino acids. The CDR3 reads CASSQDLVAGEANEQFF. The CDR3 DNA is TGTGCCAGCAGCCAAGATCTCGTAGCGGGAGAGGCCAATGAGCAGTTCTTC.

V usage is TRBV7-3 and J usage is TRBJ2-7; 10 bases agree with TRBD2. V lost 4 bases and J lost 5; bases outside the gene matches: 5. The V gene's germline CDR1 is SGHTA and CDR2 FQGTGA. The CDR3 sequence is 14 residues long. CDR3 residues: CASSSGTSVHEQYF. In DNA, the CDR3 is TGTGCCAGCAGCTCCGGGACTAGCGTTCACGAGCAGTACTTC.

The rearrangement joins TRBV5-6 to TRBJ2-7; possibly TRBD2 for D (6 bases). The V gene's germline CDR1 is SGHDT and CDR2 YYEEEE. Trimming stripped 7 bases from V and 1 base from J, with 15 bases between. The CDR3 sequence is 14 residues long. This CDR3 reads CASGVAGSSYEQYF. The DNA of the CDR3 is TGTGCCAGCGGTGTGGCGGGATCATCCTACGAGCAGTACTTC.

The chain is built from TRBV11-2 and TRBJ2-1; D assignment may be TRBD1 or TRBD2 (6 bases each). In germline, CDR1 is SGHAT, CDR2 FQNNGV. V was clipped by 4 bases and J by 6 bases, with 16 bases between them. The CDR3 spans 15 residues. For the CDR3, the DNA is TGTGCCAGCAGCTCAAGCTGGGGGGCGATCAATGAGCAGTTCTTC. Amino acid sequence: CASSSSWGAINEQFF.

The rearrangement uses TRBV6-5 and TRBJ1-2, with D perhaps TRBD1 (6 bases). This CDR3 comprises 12 residues. V was trimmed by 6 bases and J by 2 bases, leaving 7 bases between them. The germline V gene encodes CDR1 MNHEY and CDR2 SVGAGI. CDR3 sequence (DNA): TGTGCCAGCAGAGGACAGAACTATGGCTACACCTTC. Amino acid sequence: CASRGQNYGYTF.

V is TRBV2 and J is TRBJ2-1; tentative D call: TRBD2 (5 bases). Germline V gene lookup returns CDR1 SNHLY and CDR2 FYNNEI. The CDR3 sequence is 15 residues long. V was pared by 3 bases and J by 6 bases, with 15 bases between. The CDR3 coding sequence is TGTGCCAGCAGTGATGGTCTAGCATTCGGCAATGAGCAGTTCTTC. It codes for CASSDGLAFGNEQFF. The full variable domain, rest sourced from reference TRBV2 and TRBJ2-1, is EPEVTQTPSHQVTQMGQEVILRCVPISNHLYFYWYRQILGQKVEFLVSFYNNEISEKSEIFDDQFSVERPDGSNFTLKIRSTKLEDSAMYFCASSDGLAFGNEQFFGPGTRLTVL.

This clonotype appeared a few times. The chain has TRBV6-1 and TRBJ2-3; D perhaps matches TRBD2 (5 bases). The CDR3 spans 14 residues. V lost 7 bases and J 1 base, leaving 12 bases between the germline ends. CDR1 is MNHNS, CDR2 SASEGT, per germline. This CDR3 is CASNIGGGTDTQYF. CDR3 nucleotide sequence: TGTGCCAGCAATATTGGAGGCGGCACAGATACGCAGTATTTT.

This rearrangement joins TRBV9 to TRBJ2-2; D possibly corresponds to TRBD2 (5 bases). Germline-derived CDR1 and CDR2 are SGDLS and YYNGEE. Deletions cut 1 base from V and 1 base from J, with 8 bases between. The CDR3 sequence is 15 residues long. In DNA form, the CDR3 reads TGTGCCAGCAGCGTATCCAGCGGGAACACCGGGGAGCTGTTTTTT. Translating gives CASSVSSGNTGELFF. Together with reference TRBV9 and TRBJ2-2, the CDR3 gives the full variable domain: DSGVTQTPKHLITATGQRVTLRCSPRSGDLSVYWYQQSLDQGLQFLIQYYNGEERAKGNILERFSAQQFPDLHSELNLSSLELGDSALYFCASSVSSGNTGELFFGEGSRLTVL.

This clonotype was picked up a small number of times. The chain is built from TRBV7-9 and TRBJ2-7; D may be TRBD1 or TRBD2 (5 bases each). CDR1 and CDR2 (germline): SEHNR, FQNEAQ (reference sequence). The CDR3 length is 14 residues. V dropped 5 bases and J dropped 0 bases, with 11 bases sitting between them. The CDR3 sequence is CASSDGTNSYEQYF. The CDR3 DNA reads as TGTGCCAGCAGCGATGGGACGAACTCCTACGAGCAGTACTTC.